A selection of T cell receptor beta chains follows, all from one sample in a study of CD8+CD57+ T cells in acquired aplastic anemia. TCRdb used MiXCR to reprocess the reads, holding one entry per CDR3 protein. Of about 220,000 distinct CDR3 sequences listed, roughly half are singletons. Material for sequencing was sorted CD4+, CD8+, or CD8+CD57+ T cells (not recorded which) from PBMCs. The receptors come from a human donor with aplastic anemia. CDR3s include the opening cysteine and the closing phenylalanine or tryptophan. Fields, in order: D gene, V gene, J gene, clone size, CDR3 protein, CDR3 DNA. A D gene is named only where the DNA matches it firmly. Clone size is not always given. Where it is, it says once, few, many or a class for expanded clones.

TRBD1,TRBV10-3,TRBJ1-3,-,CAISGTDSGNTIYF,TGTGCCATCAGCGGGACAGACTCTGGAAACACCATATATTTT
-,TRBV5-4,TRBJ2-7,-,CASSRTWTASYEQYF,TGTGCCAGCAGCCGTACCTGGACCGCGTCCTACGAGCAGTACTTC
TRBD1,TRBV19,TRBJ1-5,-,CASSTRTGGTGSNQPQHF,TGTGCCAGTAGTACCCGGACAGGGGGAACGGGGAGCAATCAGCCCCAGCATTTT
-,TRBV7-2,TRBJ2-3,-,CASSSAGTDTQYF,TGTGCCAGCAGCTCCGCCGGGACAGATACGCAGTATTTT
TRBD1,TRBV9,TRBJ1-1,once,CASSLEGTGTGATFF,TGTGCCAGCAGCCTCGAGGGAACCGGGACAGGGGCAACTTTCTTT
TRBD2,TRBV2,TRBJ2-1,-,CASMLAGYNEQFF,TGTGCCAGCATGCTAGCGGGCTACAATGAGCAGTTCTTC
-,TRBV24-1,TRBJ1-4,-,CATSANHRACGEKLFF,TGCGCCACCAGTGCCAACCACAGGGCCTGTGGTGAAAAACTGTTTTTT
TRBD1,TRBV15,TRBJ2-6,few,CATSTQGASSGANVLTF,TGTGCCACCAGCACACAGGGGGCAAGCTCTGGGGCCAACGTCCTGACTTTC
-,TRBV11-1,TRBJ2-7,many,CASSLEQGVGIYEQYF,TGTGCCAGCAGCCTGGAACAGGGAGTGGGGATCTACGAGCAGTACTTC
TRBD1,TRBV5-8,TRBJ1-2,-,CASNWGTGNGYTF,TGTGCCAGCAATTGGGGGACAGGGAATGGCTACACCTTC
-,TRBV24-1,TRBJ1-1,many,CATSDPSALNTEAFF,TGTGCCACCAGTGATCCCTCGGCTTTGAACACTGAAGCTTTCTTT
TRBD1,TRBV20-1,TRBJ2-5,-,CSGNRGWETQYF,TGCAGTGGCAACAGGGGATGGGAGACCCAGTACTTC
TRBD1,TRBV2,TRBJ2-7,-,CASRGGTGGSYEQYF,TGTGCCAGCAGGGGGGGGACAGGGGGCTCCTACGAGCAGTACTTC
-,TRBV7-2,TRBJ2-7,-,CASSTLTGTYEQYF,TGTGCCAGCAGCACCCTGACAGGCACCTACGAGCAGTACTTC
TRBD2,TRBV27,TRBJ2-3,-,CASSSGLVYDTQYF,TGTGCCAGCAGTTCCGGACTAGTTTATGATACGCAGTATTTT
-,TRBV7-9,TRBJ2-1,many,CASSQNNEQFF,TGTGCCAGCAGCCAAAACAATGAGCAGTTCTTC
-,TRBV7-9,TRBJ1-1,-,CASSDLQANTEAFF,TGTGCCAGCAGCGATCTACAGGCGAACACTGAAGCTTTCTTT
-,TRBV9,TRBJ2-6,-,CASSVSYRPVLTF,TGCGCCAGCAGCGTATCGTACAGGCCCGTCCTGACTTTC
TRBD1,TRBV7-9,TRBJ1-4,many,CASSSVDRGHGKLFF,TGTGCCAGCAGCTCAGTGGACAGGGGGCATGGAAAACTGTTTTTT
-,TRBV29-1,TRBJ1-1,-,CSAKDRMNTEAFF,TGCAGCGCCAAGGACAGAATGAACACTGAAGCTTTCTTT
-,TRBV9,TRBJ1-6,many,CASSGGGDNSPLHF,TGTGCCAGCTCCGGGGGCGGGGATAATTCACCCCTCCACTTT
-,TRBV7-3,TRBJ2-3,-,CASSLRGGSYNEQYF,TGTGCCAGCAGTCTCCGGGGCGGGTCCTACAATGAGCAGTATTTT
-,TRBV6-4,TRBJ1-1,many,CASSPGKLTEAFF,TGTGCCAGCAGCCCCGGGAAGCTAACTGAAGCTTTCTTT
TRBD2,TRBV7-9,TRBJ2-2,-,CASSQDSGRFRVTGELFF,TGTGCCAGCAGCCAAGACAGCGGGAGGTTCCGGGTCACCGGGGAGCTGTTTTTT
-,TRBV5-8,TRBJ2-7,many,CASSPYPWEQYF,TGTGCCAGCAGCCCTTATCCGTGGGAGCAGTACTTC
-,TRBV24-1,TRBJ2-7,-,CATSDFVPLEQYF,TGTGCCACCAGTGATTTCGTCCCCTTAGAGCAGTACTTC
-,TRBV20-1,TRBJ1-1,once,CSARWWRAGGDTEAFF,TGCAGTGCTAGATGGTGGCGGGCTGGTGGAGACACTGAAGCTTTCTTT
TRBD2,TRBV7-2,TRBJ2-7,-,CASSLTSGGFYEQYF,TGTGCCAGCAGCTTAACTAGCGGGGGCTTCTACGAGCAGTACTTC
-,TRBV20-1,TRBJ2-1,-,CSAKTTGITTYNEQFF,TGCAGTGCTAAGACCACCGGGATTACAACCTACAATGAGCAGTTCTTC
TRBD1,TRBV7-2,TRBJ2-1,-,CASSSTGALRFF,TGTGCCAGCAGCTCGACAGGGGCTCTCCGGTTCTTC
-,TRBV12-3/TRBV12-4,TRBJ1-1,many,CASKLNTEAFF,TGTGCCAGCAAGTTGAACACTGAAGCTTTCTTT
-,TRBV7-3,TRBJ2-1,-,CASSPLNNGEQFF,TGTGCCAGCAGCCCCTTAAACAACGGAGAGCAGTTCTTC
-,TRBV4-1,TRBJ1-2,many,CASSGTSPGYTF,TGCGCCAGCAGCGGGACATCGCCTGGCTACACCTTC
-,TRBV19,TRBJ1-2,-,CASSISGGAHYGYTF,TGTGCCAGTAGTATTTCGGGGGGCGCGCACTATGGCTACACCTTC
TRBD1,TRBV5-1,TRBJ2-7,many,CASSLGDRGYEQYF,TGCGCCAGCAGCTTGGGGGACAGGGGGTACGAGCAGTACTTC
-,TRBV10-3,TRBJ1-2,-,CAISEGRTSYGYTF,TGTGCCATCAGTGAGGGGAGAACTTCTTATGGCTACACCTTC
TRBD1,TRBV6-5,TRBJ2-1,-,CASSDRVKQFF,TGTGCCAGCAGTGACAGGGTTAAGCAGTTCTTC
TRBD1,TRBV24-1,TRBJ1-5,-,CATSEDRDDNQPQHF,TGTGCCACCAGTGAGGACAGGGATGACAATCAGCCCCAGCATTTT
TRBD2,TRBV9,TRBJ2-5,-,CASSTQRLAGEQETQYF,TGTGCCAGCAGCACACAACGACTAGCGGGAGAACAAGAGACCCAGTACTTC
-,TRBV3-1,TRBJ2-1,many,CASSSLYNEQFF,TGTGCCAGCAGCAGCCTCTACAATGAGCAGTTCTTC
-,TRBV7-2,TRBJ2-3,-,CASSLPRGRTDTQYF,TGCGCCAGCAGCTTACCGCGGGGCCGCACAGATACGCAGTATTTT
-,TRBV7-9,TRBJ1-6,-,CASSTQGDGSPLHF,TGTGCCAGCTCGACCCAGGGTGATGGGTCACCCCTCCACTTT
-,TRBV5-1,TRBJ1-4,-,CASSFWGAVNGKLFF,TGCGCCAGCAGCTTTTGGGGGGCGGTAAATGGAAAACTGTTTTTT
-,TRBV24-1,TRBJ2-7,many,CATSDLLLAGTPYEQYF,TGTGCCACCAGTGATTTGCTTCTCGCAGGCACCCCCTACGAGCAGTACTTC
TRBD2,TRBV10-3,TRBJ2-7,-,CASSELAGVSEQYF,TGTGCCAGCAGTGAGTTAGCGGGAGTAAGCGAGCAGTACTTC
-,TRBV28,TRBJ2-1,-,CASSHEAGTVNNEQFF,TGTGCCAGCAGTCATGAAGCCGGGACGGTTAACAATGAGCAGTTCTTC
-,TRBV7-2,TRBJ2-3,-,CASSLYRGQVSTDTQYF,TGTGCCAGCAGCTTATATCGGGGCCAGGTGAGCACAGATACGCAGTATTTT